This T cell receptor (beta chain) derives from a study of T cells in Graves' hyperthyroidism and ophthalmopathy. As to this clonotype: Its antigen remains unidentified.

The CDR3 is 12 amino acids. Germline lookup yields CDR1 SGHDN and CDR2 FVKESK. V lost 1 base and J lost 10, with 10 bases in between. General study points: Also found in blood were most expanded thyroid clonotypes above 0.001.

It was RNA transcripts that yielded the amplified TCR beta CDR3 regions. When the TCR CDR3 underwent first-round RT-PCR, the HTBI primer set was used. TCRdb itself ran the multiplex PCR reads through MiXCR, one entry per CDR3 protein. The table records around 350,000 distinct CDR3 sequences, about 18% of them present only once. This TCR came from a woman aged 18-29 years with Graves' hyperthyroidism. Sequenced: blood. This chain connects TRBV14 to TRBJ1-1; D call uncertain. Written as DNA, the CDR3 is TGTGCCAGCAGCCAAGCGAGGCTGGGAGCTTTCTTT. This translates into CASSQARLGAFF.